Listed here are 22 T cell receptor beta chains from one sample, sequenced in a study of CD8+CD57+ T cells in acquired aplastic anemia. Previously, flow cytometry had revealed CD8+CD57+ cell expansion in the patients chosen for sequencing. Both TCR beta VDJ combination and CDR3 sequence profiling were carried out. Genomic DNA was the template for this profiling. From the reads, TCRdb called clonotypes with MiXCR, one entry per CDR3 protein. This table has 160,000 or so distinct CDR3 sequences, over 55% appearing once. Sequences were obtained from sorted CD4+, CD8+, or CD8+CD57+ T cells (not recorded which) from PBMCs. The source of these receptors is a human donor with aplastic anemia.

The rearrangement joins TRBV24-1 to TRBJ1-1; 10 bases agree with TRBD1. The germline V gene encodes CDR1 KGHDR and CDR2 SFDVKD. The CDR3 is made up of 15 amino acids. V gave up 5 bases and J gave up 4 bases; unmatched junction bases: 6. The CDR3: CATSGDRGEITEAFF. CDR3 nucleotides: TGTGCCACCAGTGGGGACAGGGGTGAGATCACTGAAGCTTTCTTT.

J is TRBJ2-1 and V is TRBV7-2; D might be TRBD2 (5 bases). The CDR3 is made up of 17 amino acids. V was pared by 8 bases and J by 10 bases, with 30 bases between. Germline CDR1 and CDR2: SGHTA and FQGNSA. DNA of the CDR3: TGTGCCAGCGGCGGTAGCGTTGTCGGTCGTTCCTACAGCGAGCAGTTCTTC. Protein: CASGGSVVGRSYSEQFF.

The chain is built from TRBV20-1 and TRBJ1-2; tentative D call: TRBD1 (5 bases). The CDR3 is 11 residues long. V was cut by 3 bases and J by 12 bases, with 14 bases left in between. Germline CDR1 and CDR2: DFQATT and SNEGSKA (reference sequence). CDR3 DNA: TGCAGTGCTAGTACTGGGGGAAGAGACACCTTC. It yields the protein CSASTGGRDTF.

The rearrangement joins TRBV25-1 to TRBJ2-7; D is perhaps TRBD2 (6 bases). The CDR3 is made up of 11 amino acids. Per the germline V gene, CDR1 is MGHDK and CDR2 is SYGVNS. V shed 6 bases and J shed 5 bases, with 8 bases lying between them. DNA of the CDR3: TGTGCCAGCAGAAGGAGGGACGAGCAGTACTTC. Translation gives CASRRRDEQYF.

V gene TRBV7-3 combines with J gene TRBJ2-3; 14 nucleotides align to TRBD2. V shed 2 bases, J shed 4 bases, and the junction held 2 bases outside the gene matches. Per germline, CDR1 SGHTA and CDR2 FQGTGA. The CDR3 extends over 16 amino acids. The CDR3 protein is CASSLPGLAGADTQYF. Written as DNA, the CDR3 is TGTGCCAGCAGCTTACCGGGACTAGCGGGGGCAGATACGCAGTATTTT.

On this clonotype: The CDR3 does not end in the conserved phenylalanine or tryptophan, so this is likely a read error. The chain links TRBV9 to TRBJ1-6; the match to TRBD1 covers 7 bases. CDR1 and CDR2 from the germline V gene are SGDLS and YYNGEE. The CDR3 length is 14 residues. Trimming took 0 bases from V and 9 from J; bases not matched to a gene: 3. CDR3 DNA: TGTGCCAGCAGCGTAGGAGGGGGCCGTTCACCCCTCCACTCT. Amino acid sequence: CASSVGGGRSPLHS.

The CDR3 sequence is CASSLGRDRDEAFF. CDR3 nucleotide sequence: TGTGCCAGCAGCTTGGGTCGGGACAGGGATGAAGCTTTCTTT. This chain joins TRBV5-5 and TRBJ1-1; 9 bases align to TRBD1. The CDR3 consists of 14 residues. Germline V lookup: CDR1 SGHKS, CDR2 YYEKEE (reference sequence). V trimming: 0 bases; J trimming: 7 bases; junction bases outside the gene matches: 4. Together with reference TRBV5-5 and TRBJ1-1, the CDR3 gives the full variable domain: DAGVTQSPTHLIKTRGQQVTLRCSPISGHKSVSWYQQVLGQGPQFIFQYYEKEERGRGNFPDRFSARQFPNYSSELNVNALLLGDSALYLCASSLGRDRDEAFFGQGTRLTVV.

V usage is TRBV20-1 and J usage is TRBJ2-7; 7 bases are shared with TRBD1. Per the germline V gene, CDR1 is DFQATT and CDR2 is SNEGSKA (reference sequence). After removal of 6 bases from V and 0 bases from J, the junction contained 14 bases not matched to a gene. The CDR3 covers 16 residues. In DNA, the CDR3 is TGCAGTGCCCCGCCTCGAACGGGACAGAGCTCCTACGAGCAGTACGTC. Translating gives CSAPPRTGQSSYEQYV.

This clonotype has just one count. The chain is built from TRBV7-9 and TRBJ2-5; D might be TRBD1 (6 bases). Trimming removed 5 bases at V and 5 bases at J, with 9 bases between. The germline V gene has CDR1 SEHNR and CDR2 FQNEAQ (reference sequence). CDR3 length: 12 amino acids. The CDR3 bases are TGTGCCAGCAGCCCCCAGGGGGAGACCCAGTACTTC. Its translation: CASSPQGETQYF.

The J gene is TRBJ1-5, the V gene TRBV2, with D uncertain. The CDR3 runs to 16 residues. Germline V gene lookup returns CDR1 SNHLY and CDR2 FYNNEI. V dropped 6 bases and J dropped 4 bases, with 19 bases sitting between them. The chain's CDR3 is CASSLGRTALNQPQHF. CDR3 DNA: TGTGCCAGCAGCTTAGGGAGGACCGCCCTGAATCAGCCCCAGCATTTT.

The genes are TRBV29-1 and TRBJ2-2; tentative D call: TRBD2 (6 bases). Per the germline V gene, CDR1 is SQVTM and CDR2 is ANQGSEA. V dropped 4 bases and J dropped 0 bases, with 12 bases sitting between them. The CDR3 is 15 residues long. CDR3 nucleotide sequence: TGCAGCGTTGGTAGCGGTGGGGCGAACACCGGGGAGCTGTTTTTT. Protein: CSVGSGGANTGELFF.

The J gene is TRBJ2-3, the V gene TRBV7-2; TRBD1 or TRBD2 may be the D gene (7 bases each). The CDR3 has 11 residues. Germline lookup yields CDR1 SGHTA and CDR2 FQGNSA. V was cut by 3 bases and J by 14 bases, with 12 bases left in between. This chain's CDR3 is CASSFQGGWYF. The DNA of the CDR3 is TGTGCCAGCAGCTTTCAGGGGGGGTGGTATTTT. The whole variable domain, filled in from reference TRBV7-2 and TRBJ2-3, reads GAGVSQSPSNKVTEKGKDVELRCDPISGHTALYWYRQSLGQGLEFLIYFQGNSAPDKSGLPSDRFSAERTGGSVSTLTIQRTQQEDSAVYLCASSFQGGWYFGPGTRLTVL.

The chain employs TRBV2 and TRBJ2-7; 10 nucleotides match TRBD1. There are 14 residues in the CDR3. The V and J ends lost 1 base and 5 bases, in that order; junction bases with no gene match: 2. The germline gives CDR1 SNHLY, CDR2 FYNNEI. The CDR3 region has the DNA TGTGCCAGCAGTGAAGAAGGGACAGGGGACGAGCAGTACTTC. Translated, it gives CASSEEGTGDEQYF.

This chain links TRBV2 with TRBJ2-7, with 7 bases that match TRBD1. This CDR3 has 15 amino acids. V lost 5 bases, J lost 0 bases, and 7 bases stayed unmatched. Per germline, CDR1 SNHLY and CDR2 FYNNEI. The CDR3 DNA reads as TGTGCCAGCAGTAAGGACAGGATAGGCTCCTACGAGCAGTACTTC. It is translated as CASSKDRIGSYEQYF.

The chain is built from TRBV19 and TRBJ2-5; TRBD1 matches at 7 bases. Germline V gene sequence: CDR1 LNHDA, CDR2 SQIVND (reference sequence). The V gene end was trimmed by 5 bases and the J gene end by 4 bases; junction bases not matched to a gene: 7. The CDR3 sequence is 14 residues long. The CDR3 reads CASSLHRGGETQYF. The CDR3 DNA sequence: TGTGCCAGTAGTCTTCACAGGGGTGGAGAGACCCAGTACTTC.

This clonotype has a single count. The chain carries TRBV10-3 and TRBJ2-1; D is uncertain. This CDR3 is built from 14 residues. The V end was cut by 11 bases, the J end by 0 bases, with 14 bases between. Germline CDR1 is ENHRY and CDR2 is SYGVKD. CDR3 nucleotides: TGTGCCTCGCAGGTAGGAGACTCCTACAATGAGCAGTTCTTC. The encoded protein is CASQVGDSYNEQFF.

This chain uses TRBV5-6 with TRBJ1-1; 7 positions match TRBD1. J lost 7 bases, V lost 5 bases, and 8 bases had no gene match. The CDR3 is 13 amino acids. Germline V gene sequence: CDR1 SGHDT, CDR2 YYEEEE. The CDR3: CASSAEQGSEAFF. DNA of the CDR3: TGTGCCAGCAGTGCAGAACAGGGGAGTGAAGCTTTCTTT.

This chain links TRBV5-1 with TRBJ2-1; 8 bases match TRBD2. V dropped 3 bases and J dropped 8; count of bases not matched to a gene: 7. CDR3 size: 14 residues. Per germline, CDR1 SGHRS and CDR2 YFSETQ. The CDR3 nucleotides read TGCGCCAGCAGCTCGGGGGCGGGAGGTCATGAGCAGTTCTTC. Amino acids: CASSSGAGGHEQFF.

The chain is built from TRBV10-3 and TRBJ2-7; TRBD1 matches at 12 bases. CDR3 length: 16 residues. Trimming at V came to 4 bases and at J to 5 bases, leaving 9 bases not matched to a gene. Germline V CDR1 and CDR2: ENHRY, SYGVKD. The DNA for the CDR3 is TGTGCCATCAGTGGAGCCTCCGGGACAGGGGGCAACGAGCAGTACTTC. It translates to CAISGASGTGGNEQYF.

The V gene is TRBV7-9, the J gene TRBJ2-3; 10 bases are a match to TRBD1. The CDR3 spans 19 residues. V was pared by 5 bases and J by 1 base, with 15 bases of the junction left unmatched. Germline CDR1 and CDR2: SEHNR and FQNEAQ (reference sequence). CDR3 bases: TGTGCCAGCAGCCGGCTCCCCGGGACAGGGGAATTGGGCACAGATACGCAGTATTTT. Its protein is CASSRLPGTGELGTDTQYF.

J is TRBJ2-5 and V is TRBV7-9; 8 nucleotides match TRBD1. CDR1 is SEHNR, CDR2 FQNEAQ, per germline (reference sequence). This CDR3 spans 14 amino acids. Trimming at V came to 5 bases and at J to 3 bases, leaving 5 bases not matched to a gene. CDR3 DNA sequence: TGTGCCAGCAGCACCCGGACAGGGAAAGAGACCCAGTACTTC. It translates to CASSTRTGKETQYF.

The rearrangement uses TRBV20-1 and TRBJ2-3, with TRBD1 matching over 7 bases. Germline V gives CDR1 DFQATT, CDR2 SNEGSKA (reference sequence). The CDR3 sequence is 13 residues long. The ends lost 4 bases at V and 4 bases at J; junction bases unmatched: 5. This chain's CDR3 is CSAIDRVADTQYF. The DNA of the CDR3 is TGCAGTGCTATAGACAGGGTGGCAGATACGCAGTATTTT.